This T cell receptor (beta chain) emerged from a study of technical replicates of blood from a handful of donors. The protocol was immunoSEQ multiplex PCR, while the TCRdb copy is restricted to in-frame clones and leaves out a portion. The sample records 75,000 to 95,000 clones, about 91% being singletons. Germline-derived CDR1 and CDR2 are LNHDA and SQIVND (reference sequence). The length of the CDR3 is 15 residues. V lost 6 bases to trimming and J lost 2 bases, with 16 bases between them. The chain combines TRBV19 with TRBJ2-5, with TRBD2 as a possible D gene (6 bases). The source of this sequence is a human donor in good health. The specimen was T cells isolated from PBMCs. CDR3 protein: CASSNTLASQETQYF. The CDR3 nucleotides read TGTGCCAGTAGCAACACCCTAGCGAGTCAAGAGACCCAGTACTTC.